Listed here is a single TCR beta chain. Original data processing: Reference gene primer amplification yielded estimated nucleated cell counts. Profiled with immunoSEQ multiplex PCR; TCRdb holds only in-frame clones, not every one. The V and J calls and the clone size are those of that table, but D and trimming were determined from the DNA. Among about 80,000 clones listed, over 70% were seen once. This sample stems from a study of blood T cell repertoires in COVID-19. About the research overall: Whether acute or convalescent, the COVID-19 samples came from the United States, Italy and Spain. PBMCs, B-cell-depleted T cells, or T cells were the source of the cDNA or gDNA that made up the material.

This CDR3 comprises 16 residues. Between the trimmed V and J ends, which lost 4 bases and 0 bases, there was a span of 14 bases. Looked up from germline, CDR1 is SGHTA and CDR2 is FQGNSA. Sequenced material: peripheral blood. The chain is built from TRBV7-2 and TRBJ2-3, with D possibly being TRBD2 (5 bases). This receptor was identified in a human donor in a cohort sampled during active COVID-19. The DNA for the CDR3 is TGTGCCAGCAGCTCTCGGGCGGGTACTAGCACAGATACGCAGTATTTT. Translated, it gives CASSSRAGTSTDTQYF.